The 10 T cell receptor beta chains presented below share a single source sample, sequenced in a study of blood T cell repertoires in COVID-19. Using immunoSEQ multiplex PCR, the repertoire was profiled, and TCRdb retains in-frame clones only, with some absent. Among 150,000 to 180,000 clones, roughly 80% were seen once, and the ten largest hold around 10%. The material sequenced was peripheral blood. These receptors all stem from a woman aged 55 to 70 with COVID-19, enrolled during active disease.

CDR3 bases: TGTGCCAGCAGCTCCGGGACAGCTGGTGAAAAACTGTTTTTT. Its translation: CASSSGTAGEKLFF. The chain recombines TRBV5-4 with TRBJ1-4; 7 bases line up with TRBD1. Losses at the gene ends were 3 bases for V and 7 bases for J; bases not matched to a gene: 6. Per the germline V gene, CDR1 is SGHNT and CDR2 is YYREEE (reference sequence). This CDR3 has 14 amino acids. The variable domain in full, with the rest retrieved from reference TRBV5-4 and TRBJ1-4, is ETGVTQSPTHLIKTRGQQVTLRCSSQSGHNTVSWYQQALGQGPQFIFQYYREEENGRGNFPPRFSGLQFPNYSSELNVNALELDDSALYLCASSSGTAGEKLFFGSGTQLSVL.

V gene TRBV18 combines with J gene TRBJ1-5; D is uncertain. Germline V gene lookup returns CDR1 KGHSH and CDR2 LQKENI. V gave up 6 bases and J gave up 1 base, with 7 bases separating them. This CDR3 is built from 13 residues. The DNA of the CDR3 is TGTGCCAGCTCCCTAGTCAGCAATCAGCCCCAGCATTTT. It encodes CASSLVSNQPQHF.

In this sample, this clone turned up once. V usage is TRBV10-1 and J usage is TRBJ2-5; D call uncertain. Germline CDR1 and CDR2: WNHNN and SYGVQD (reference sequence). V was cut by 0 bases and J by 3 bases, with 11 bases left in between. This CDR3 is 15 amino acids long. CDR3 sequence reads: CASSESSSEKETQYF. The DNA of the CDR3 is TGCGCCAGCAGTGAGTCTTCATCGGAGAAAGAGACCCAGTACTTC.

CDR3 loop: CASSSVGSGTGELFF. The CDR3 DNA reads TGTGCCAGCAGCTCGGTGGGAAGCGGAACCGGGGAGCTGTTTTTT. J is TRBJ2-2 and V is TRBV5-4, with D maybe TRBD2 (5 bases). V lost 3 bases and J 5 bases, leaving 14 bases between the germline ends. In germline, CDR1 is SGHNT, CDR2 YYREEE (reference sequence). The CDR3 totals 15 residues.

V is TRBV5-6 and J is TRBJ1-1; D call uncertain. The CDR3 has 12 amino acids. V lost 4 bases to trimming and J lost 13 bases, with 17 bases between them. Per the germline V gene, CDR1 is SGHDT and CDR2 is YYEEEE. DNA for the CDR3: TGTGCCAGCAGCGAATCCCGAGAGAGAAGTTTCTTT. This translates into CASSESRERSFF. Full variable domain (outside the CDR3, taken from reference TRBV5-6 and TRBJ1-1): DAGVTQSPTHLIKTRGQQVTLRCSPKSGHDTVSWYQQALGQGPQFIFQYYEEEERQRGNFPDRFSGHQFPNYSSELNVNALLLGDSALYLCASSESRERSFFGQGTRLTVV.

The rearrangement joins TRBV18 to TRBJ2-7; 11 nucleotides agree with TRBD1. The germline V gene has CDR1 KGHSH and CDR2 LQKENI. Losses at the gene ends were 0 bases for V and 4 bases for J; bases not matched to a gene: 5. There are 16 residues in the CDR3. The CDR3 bases are TGTGCCAGCTCACCACCGAACGGGACAGGGGGGTACGAGCAGTACTTC. Encoded protein: CASSPPNGTGGYEQYF.

This chain uses TRBV5-4 with TRBJ1-5; the match to TRBD1 covers 9 bases. The CDR3 is 15 amino acids. With 6 bases clipped from V and 3 bases from J, the junction kept 7 bases outside the gene matches. Germline V CDR1 and CDR2: SGHNT, YYREEE (reference sequence). The CDR3 loop reads CASNWDRALNQPQHF. As DNA, the CDR3 is TGTGCCAGCAACTGGGACAGGGCACTCAATCAGCCCCAGCATTTT.

V usage is TRBV5-1 and J usage is TRBJ2-7; no definite D call. Trimming shortened V by 0 bases and J by 4 bases, and 8 bases separated the two germline ends. CDR3 length: 13 residues. Germline values: CDR1 SGHRS, CDR2 YFSETQ. The CDR3 sequence: CASSLGAAYEQYF. CDR3 in DNA: TGCGCCAGCAGCTTGGGGGCAGCTTACGAGCAGTACTTC.

V gene TRBV5-1 combines with J gene TRBJ1-3, with D uncertain. Per germline, CDR1 SGHRS and CDR2 YFSETQ. CDR3 length: 15 amino acids. V was shortened by 0 bases and J by 3 bases, with 10 bases between the two germline ends. CDR3 sequence (DNA): TGCGCCAGCAGCTTGGACATCCTTCGTGGAAACACCATATATTTT. Translating it yields CASSLDILRGNTIYF.

The J gene is TRBJ2-3, the V gene TRBV9; D perhaps matches TRBD2 (6 bases). This CDR3 has 16 amino acids. In germline, CDR1 is SGDLS, CDR2 YYNGEE. The V gene lost 2 bases and the J gene lost 3 bases, with 16 bases spanning the gap. The CDR3 coding sequence is TGTGCCAGCAGCGTCTCCCCCTTAGGGACTACAGATACGCAGTATTTT. It is translated as CASSVSPLGTTDTQYF.